Listed below are T cell receptor beta chains from one sample, sequenced in a study of T-cell memory formation after mild COVID-19. TCRdb itself ran the 5' RACE reads through MiXCR, one entry per CDR3 protein. The sample yields tens of thousands of distinct CDR3 sequences, 13% seen once. The material sequenced was PBMCs or a T cell subset sorted from them (not recorded which). These receptors originate from an adult woman who had mild COVID-19 (a few samples of this study predate the infection). Cell type and time point are not known. Both conserved end residues are part of each CDR3. D genes are given only for firm matches. Size is omitted from some rows. Given values are once, few, many or a class for expanded clones.

>TRBJ2-1|few|TRBV7-2|-
TGTGCCAGCAGCGAGGACTATTGGGACTACAATGAGCAGTTCTTC
CASSEDYWDYNEQFF
>TRBJ2-5|-|TRBV12-3/TRBV12-4|-
TGTGCCAGCAGTTGGGGGGAAGCCCAGTACTTC
CASSWGEAQYF
>TRBJ2-2|-|TRBV2|TRBD2
TGTGCCAGCAGTGAACTAGCGGGAGGGCCCGGGGAGCTGTTTTTT
CASSELAGGPGELFF
>TRBJ2-1|-|TRBV20-1|-
TGCAGTGCTAACAGGGCTTACAATGAGCAGTTCTTC
CSANRAYNEQFF
>TRBJ2-7|few|TRBV13|-
TGTGCCAGCAGCTTAGGATCGGGGCATTACGAGCAGTACTTC
CASSLGSGHYEQYF
>TRBJ1-2|-|TRBV7-9|TRBD1
TGTGCCGGCGACAGGGGGATGTATGGCTACACCTTC
CAGDRGMYGYTF
>TRBJ2-3|many|TRBV9|TRBD2
TGTGCCAGCAGCGTAGGCCCGGGACTAGCGGGTACAGATACGCAGTATTTT
CASSVGPGLAGTDTQYF
>TRBJ2-3|few|TRBV7-9|TRBD2
TGTGCCAGCAGCTTACTAGCGGGAGGGCCGAACACAGATACGCAGTATTTT
CASSLLAGGPNTDTQYF
>TRBJ2-7|-|TRBV7-9|-
TGTGCCAGCACATTCTTCGGGGGGCGGCAGTACTTC
CASTFFGGRQYF
>TRBJ2-3|few|TRBV11-2|TRBD2
TGTGCCAGCAGCTTAGTCCCTCACGCGGGGGGGGAAGATACGCAGTATTTT
CASSLVPHAGGEDTQYF
>TRBJ1-1|-|TRBV7-3|-
TGTGCCAGCAGCTTAGAAGTAGGTCTGAACACTGAAGCTTTCTTT
CASSLEVGLNTEAFF
>TRBJ2-7|-|TRBV3-1|-
TGTGCCAGCAGCCAAGGAGGGGCAACTTTCGAGCAGTACTTC
CASSQGGATFEQYF
>TRBJ2-3|few|TRBV2|TRBD2
TGTGCCAGCAGACCGGGACTAGCGGGAGCCCCAGATACGCAGTATTTT
CASRPGLAGAPDTQYF
>TRBJ2-1|few|TRBV27|TRBD2
TGTGCCACCGGGACTAGAGGGGGGGGTCGGTTCTTC
CATGTRGGGRFF